This is a list of T cell receptor beta chains from one sample in a study of blood T cell repertoires in COVID-19. Method: immunoSEQ multiplex PCR; TCRdb's copy keeps in-frame clones and lacks some. This table holds some 350,000 clones, 85% to 90% found once. Sequencing used peripheral blood. These receptors were collected from a woman between 45 and 65 years old with COVID-19, enrolled during active disease. The CDR3 runs from the conserved cysteine through the conserved F or W. A D gene is named only where the DNA matches it firmly. Rows may omit the clone size; those that give it use once, few, many or a size class.

d_gene: NA
abundance: NA
v_gene: TRBV28
j_gene: TRBJ1-2
CDR3aa: CASSSGGRLLDYGYTF
CDR3nt: TGTGCCAGCAGTTCCGGGGGTCGGTTGTTAGACTATGGCTACACCTTC

d_gene: TRBD2
abundance: NA
v_gene: TRBV5-1
j_gene: TRBJ2-1
CDR3aa: CASSLAGGASYNEQFF
CDR3nt: TGCGCCAGCAGCTTGGCCGGGGGGGCCTCCTACAATGAGCAGTTCTTC

d_gene: NA
abundance: NA
v_gene: TRBV5-1
j_gene: TRBJ2-7
CDR3aa: CASSLPGTSLGEQYF
CDR3nt: TGCGCCAGCAGCCTCCCCGGGACTTCCTTAGGGGAGCAGTACTTC

d_gene: TRBD1
abundance: NA
v_gene: TRBV27
j_gene: TRBJ1-5
CDR3aa: CASKGQGISNQPQHF
CDR3nt: TGTGCCAGCAAGGGACAGGGGATCAGCAATCAGCCCCAGCATTTT

d_gene: NA
abundance: few
v_gene: TRBV7-2
j_gene: TRBJ2-2
CDR3aa: CASTLGGTGELFF
CDR3nt: TGTGCCAGCACCTTAGGAGGCACCGGGGAGCTGTTTTTT

d_gene: TRBD2
abundance: NA
v_gene: TRBV27
j_gene: TRBJ2-4
CDR3aa: CASSAIAGVKNIQYF
CDR3nt: TGTGCCAGCAGCGCAATAGCGGGAGTCAAAAACATTCAGTACTTC

d_gene: TRBD2
abundance: NA
v_gene: TRBV25-1
j_gene: TRBJ2-5
CDR3aa: CASSELAGGETQYF
CDR3nt: TGTGCCAGCAGTGAACTAGCGGGAGGTGAGACCCAGTACTTC

d_gene: TRBD2
abundance: NA
v_gene: TRBV7-2
j_gene: TRBJ2-1
CDR3aa: CASSSRLAGGRNEQFF
CDR3nt: TGTGCCAGCAGCTCCCGACTAGCGGGAGGTCGGAATGAGCAGTTCTTC

d_gene: TRBD1
abundance: NA
v_gene: TRBV11-3
j_gene: TRBJ2-3
CDR3aa: CASRRGQDTDTQYF
CDR3nt: TGTGCCAGCAGACGTGGACAGGACACAGATACGCAGTATTTT

d_gene: TRBD1
abundance: NA
v_gene: TRBV25-1
j_gene: TRBJ2-2
CDR3aa: CASADRDTGELFF
CDR3nt: TGTGCCAGCGCGGACAGGGACACCGGGGAGCTGTTTTTT

d_gene: NA
abundance: NA
v_gene: TRBV25-1
j_gene: TRBJ2-1
CDR3aa: CASSDRNNEQFF
CDR3nt: TGTGCCAGCAGTGACAGGAACAATGAGCAGTTCTTC

d_gene: TRBD2
abundance: NA
v_gene: TRBV5-1
j_gene: TRBJ2-1
CDR3aa: CASSMAGGLKGNEQFF
CDR3nt: TGCGCCAGCAGCATGGCGGGAGGGCTTAAAGGGAATGAGCAGTTCTTC

d_gene: NA
abundance: NA
v_gene: TRBV11-3
j_gene: TRBJ2-2
CDR3aa: CASSLISGTGELFF
CDR3nt: TGTGCCAGCAGCTTAATATCGGGAACCGGGGAGCTGTTTTTT

d_gene: NA
abundance: NA
v_gene: TRBV7-2
j_gene: TRBJ2-5
CDR3aa: CASLKRTNLETQYF
CDR3nt: TGTGCCAGCCTTAAGAGAACCAACCTGGAGACCCAGTACTTC

d_gene: TRBD2
abundance: NA
v_gene: TRBV27
j_gene: TRBJ2-5
CDR3aa: CASSSGLAGGRGETQYF
CDR3nt: TGTGCCAGCAGTTCGGGACTAGCGGGAGGGCGGGGGGAGACCCAGTACTTC

d_gene: TRBD2
abundance: NA
v_gene: TRBV7-7
j_gene: TRBJ2-1
CDR3aa: CASSLGLAYYNEQFF
CDR3nt: TGTGCTAGCAGCCTGGGACTAGCGTATTACAATGAGCAGTTCTTC

d_gene: NA
abundance: NA
v_gene: TRBV5-1
j_gene: TRBJ1-2
CDR3aa: CASSFGLSSYGYTF
CDR3nt: TGCGCCAGCAGCTTTGGGCTCAGTTCCTATGGCTACACCTTC

d_gene: NA
abundance: NA
v_gene: TRBV19
j_gene: TRBJ1-1
CDR3aa: CASSIRGLNTEAFF
CDR3nt: TGTGCCAGTAGTATACGGGGATTGAACACTGAAGCTTTCTTT

d_gene: TRBD1
abundance: few
v_gene: TRBV28
j_gene: TRBJ1-1
CDR3aa: CASGFDRVHTEAFF
CDR3nt: TGTGCCAGCGGCTTTGACAGGGTCCACACTGAAGCTTTCTTT

d_gene: NA
abundance: NA
v_gene: TRBV4-3
j_gene: TRBJ2-5
CDR3aa: CASSQGVGLYETQYF
CDR3nt: TGCGCCAGCAGCCAAGGGGTGGGCCTATATGAGACCCAGTACTTC

d_gene: NA
abundance: once
v_gene: TRBV27
j_gene: TRBJ1-2
CDR3aa: CASSLGASYGYTF
CDR3nt: TGTGCCAGCAGTTTGGGGGCCAGCTATGGCTACACCTTC

d_gene: NA
abundance: NA
v_gene: TRBV7-9
j_gene: TRBJ1-4
CDR3aa: CASSLVRKNEKLFF
CDR3nt: TGTGCCAGCAGCTTAGTCAGGAAAAATGAAAAACTGTTTTTT

d_gene: TRBD1
abundance: NA
v_gene: TRBV3-1/TRBV3-2
j_gene: TRBJ1-4
CDR3aa: CASSHKFEGAIGEKLFF
CDR3nt: TGTGCCAGCAGCCATAAGTTTGAGGGGGCAATTGGTGAAAAACTGTTTTTT

d_gene: NA
abundance: NA
v_gene: TRBV6-2/TRBV6-3
j_gene: TRBJ2-2
CDR3aa: CASSYETAAIVNTGELFF
CDR3nt: TGTGCCAGCAGTTACGAGACAGCAGCTATAGTGAACACCGGGGAGCTGTTTTTT

d_gene: NA
abundance: NA
v_gene: TRBV7-2
j_gene: TRBJ1-2
CDR3aa: CASSLDIGQSNYGYTF
CDR3nt: TGTGCCAGCAGCTTAGACATAGGACAGTCTAACTATGGCTACACCTTC

d_gene: TRBD2
abundance: NA
v_gene: TRBV14
j_gene: TRBJ2-6
CDR3aa: CASSQAPTSGRGSGANVLTF
CDR3nt: TGTGCCAGCAGCCAAGCCCCAACTAGCGGGAGAGGCTCTGGGGCCAACGTCCTGACTTTC

d_gene: NA
abundance: NA
v_gene: TRBV5-6
j_gene: TRBJ1-2
CDR3aa: CASSLAGEGYTF
CDR3nt: TGTGCCAGCAGCTTGGCGGGGGAAGGCTACACCTTC

d_gene: NA
abundance: NA
v_gene: TRBV21-1
j_gene: TRBJ1-5
CDR3aa: CASSKWADDSPNQPQHF
CDR3nt: TGTGCCAGCAGCAAATGGGCCGACGACAGTCCAAATCAGCCCCAGCATTTT

d_gene: TRBD1
abundance: few
v_gene: TRBV28
j_gene: TRBJ1-5
CDR3aa: CASRPTDRGSNQPQHF
CDR3nt: TGTGCCAGCAGGCCTACAGACAGGGGATCGAATCAGCCCCAGCATTTT

d_gene: NA
abundance: NA
v_gene: TRBV28
j_gene: TRBJ1-2
CDR3aa: CASSPRLVNYGYTF
CDR3nt: TGTGCCAGCAGCCCGAGACTAGTCAACTATGGCTACACCTTC

d_gene: NA
abundance: NA
v_gene: TRBV7-8
j_gene: TRBJ1-1
CDR3aa: CASSFSGQQNTEAFF
CDR3nt: TGTGCCAGCAGCTTTTCGGGACAACAGAACACTGAAGCTTTCTTT

d_gene: NA
abundance: NA
v_gene: TRBV27
j_gene: TRBJ2-3
CDR3aa: CASSLGGRTDTQYF
CDR3nt: TGTGCCAGCAGTTTAGGGGGCCGGACAGATACGCAGTATTTT

d_gene: NA
abundance: NA
v_gene: TRBV6-1
j_gene: TRBJ1-2
CDR3aa: CASSDPYGQPLYGYTF
CDR3nt: TGTGCCAGCAGTGACCCGTATGGACAGCCACTCTATGGCTACACCTTC

d_gene: NA
abundance: NA
v_gene: TRBV11-3
j_gene: TRBJ1-3
CDR3aa: CASSLIVDTIYF
CDR3nt: TGTGCCAGCAGCTTAATCGTAGACACCATATATTTT

d_gene: TRBD1
abundance: NA
v_gene: TRBV11-1
j_gene: TRBJ2-1
CDR3aa: CASSSSGTAYNEQFF
CDR3nt: TGTGCCAGCAGCTCATCCGGGACAGCCTACAATGAGCAGTTCTTC

d_gene: NA
abundance: NA
v_gene: TRBV30
j_gene: TRBJ1-5
CDR3aa: CAWSRGPSNQPQHF
CDR3nt: TGTGCCTGGAGTAGGGGCCCCAGCAATCAGCCCCAGCATTTT

d_gene: NA
abundance: NA
v_gene: TRBV12-3/TRBV12-4
j_gene: TRBJ1-1
CDR3aa: CASSSGGETEAFF
CDR3nt: TGTGCCAGCAGCTCCGGGGGGGAGACTGAAGCTTTCTTT

d_gene: NA
abundance: NA
v_gene: TRBV5-1
j_gene: TRBJ1-1
CDR3aa: CASSPRQRGGRNTEAFF
CDR3nt: TGCGCCAGCAGCCCTCGACAGCGGGGGGGTAGGAACACTGAAGCTTTCTTT

d_gene: NA
abundance: once
v_gene: TRBV27
j_gene: TRBJ1-3
CDR3aa: CASSVDRNSGNTIYF
CDR3nt: TGTGCCAGCAGTGTTGACAGGAACTCTGGAAACACCATATATTTT

d_gene: TRBD1
abundance: NA
v_gene: TRBV11-2
j_gene: TRBJ2-2
CDR3aa: CASSRGQGAWNTGELFF
CDR3nt: TGTGCCAGCAGCCGGGGACAGGGGGCCTGGAACACCGGGGAGCTGTTTTTT